The 2 T cell receptor beta chains presented below share a single source sample, sequenced in a study of blood T cell repertoires in COVID-19. Clones were read by immunoSEQ multiplex PCR, and TCRdb kept only the in-frame ones, dropping some. The sample lists approximately 300,000 clones, roughly 86% occurring once. The sequenced sample was peripheral blood. The receptors derive from a woman between 50 and 59 years old with acute or convalescent COVID-19.

The chain employs TRBV15 and TRBJ2-5; D is possibly TRBD1 (6 bases). Trimming removed 3 bases at V and 2 bases at J, with 16 bases between. The CDR3 is 16 residues long. Per germline, CDR1 LNHNV and CDR2 YYDKDF (reference sequence). CDR3 residues: CATSRPLTGRQETQYF. CDR3 coding DNA: TGTGCCACCAGCAGGCCGCTTACAGGGAGACAAGAGACCCAGTACTTC.

This chain uses TRBV14 with TRBJ2-7, with TRBD2 matching 8 bases. The germline V gene has CDR1 SGHDN and CDR2 FVKESK. Germline trimming cut 3 bases from V and 6 bases from J; bases unmatched to any gene: 4. This CDR3 has 13 residues. Written as DNA, the CDR3 is TGTGCCAGCAGCCAGGGACTAGAAGGCGAGCAGTACTTC. Translating it yields CASSQGLEGEQYF.